This T cell receptor (beta chain) came from a study of T-cell reconstitution after alpha-beta-depleted transplantation in children. Library preparation (for TCRbeta) was performed with unique molecular identifiers. Each CDR3 protein gets one entry after TCRdb re-called the PCR reads with MiXCR. The sample consists of about 92,000 distinct CDR3 sequences, over 9% of them appearing once. The CDR3 consists of 16 residues. With 0 bases removed from V and 5 bases from J, the gap between germline ends came to 11 bases. Germline lookup yields CDR1 LNHNV and CDR2 YYDKDF (reference sequence). This clonotype was picked up many times.

This TCR derives from a human donor who donated a stem cell graft to a child with inherited bone marrow failure. This sample comprised PBMCs from the stem cell graft donor, obtained from the stem cell graft. V is TRBV15 and J is TRBJ1-6, with D possibly being TRBD1 (5 bases). The CDR3 protein is CATSREPGTHNSPLHF. CDR3 in DNA: TGTGCCACCAGCAGAGAACCCGGGACCCATAATTCACCCCTCCACTTT.